This T cell receptor (beta chain) was documented in a study of blood T cell repertoires in COVID-19. Study-wide context: COVID-19 samples, acute and convalescent, were from the United States, Italy and Spain. Sample material is recorded as cDNA or gDNA derived from T cells, B-cell-depleted T cells, or PBMCs.

CDR1 is SGDLS and CDR2 is YYNGEE in the germline V gene. The CDR3 runs to 13 residues. Trimming took off 4 bases at V and 0 bases at J, with 8 bases between the two ends. As for this clone: Different DNA sequences within this sample yield the same CDR3.

Source study methods: Reference gene primer amplification gave estimated nucleated cell counts. Sequenced by immunoSEQ multiplex PCR; TCRdb stores in-frame clones only, minus some. Clonal size and the V and J genes are those of that table, whereas D and trimming came from the DNA. The repertoire includes approximately 170,000 clones, more than 65% of them detected once, and approximately 11% sits in the top ten. The genes are TRBV9 and TRBJ2-7, with D possibly matching TRBD2 (5 bases). This TCR derives from an older man with active or convalescent COVID-19. What was sequenced was peripheral blood. The CDR3 sequence is CASSRGSSYEQYF. In nucleotides, the CDR3 is TGTGCCAGCAGCCGAGGGTCCTCCTACGAGCAGTACTTC. The complete variable domain, with remaining parts taken from reference TRBV9 and TRBJ2-7, reads DSGVTQTPKHLITATGQRVTLRCSPRSGDLSVYWYQQSLDQGLQFLIQYYNGEERAKGNILERFSAQQFPDLHSELNLSSLELGDSALYFCASSRGSSYEQYFGPGTRLTVT.